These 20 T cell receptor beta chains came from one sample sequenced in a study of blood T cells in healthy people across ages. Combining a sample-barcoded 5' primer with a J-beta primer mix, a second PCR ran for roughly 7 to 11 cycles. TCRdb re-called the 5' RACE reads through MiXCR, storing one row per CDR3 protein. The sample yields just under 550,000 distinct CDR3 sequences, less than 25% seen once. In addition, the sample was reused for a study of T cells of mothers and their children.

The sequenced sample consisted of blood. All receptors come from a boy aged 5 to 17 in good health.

The CDR3 nucleotides read TGTGCCAGCAGCCCAACCGGGACAGCTTACAATGAGCAGTTCTTC. Translating it yields CASSPTGTAYNEQFF. The rearrangement links TRBV3-1 to TRBJ2-1; 7 nucleotides line up with TRBD1. The germline gives CDR1 LGHDT, CDR2 YNNKEL (reference sequence). V shed 4 bases and J 4 bases; nucleotides not matched to a gene: 7. This CDR3 is built from 15 residues.

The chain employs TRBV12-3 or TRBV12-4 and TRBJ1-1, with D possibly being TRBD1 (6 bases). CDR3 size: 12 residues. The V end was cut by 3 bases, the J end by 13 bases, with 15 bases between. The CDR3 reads CASSFTSGDNFF. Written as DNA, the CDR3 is TGTGCCAGCAGTTTCACCTCAGGGGATAATTTCTTT.

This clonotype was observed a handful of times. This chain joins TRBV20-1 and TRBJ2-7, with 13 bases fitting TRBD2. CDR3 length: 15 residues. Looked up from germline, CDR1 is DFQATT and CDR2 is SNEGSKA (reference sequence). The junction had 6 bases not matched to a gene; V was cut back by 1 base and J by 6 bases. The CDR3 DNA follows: TGCAGTGCTAGAGTGGTAGGACTAGCGGGAGTCGAGCAGTACTTC. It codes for CSARVVGLAGVEQYF.

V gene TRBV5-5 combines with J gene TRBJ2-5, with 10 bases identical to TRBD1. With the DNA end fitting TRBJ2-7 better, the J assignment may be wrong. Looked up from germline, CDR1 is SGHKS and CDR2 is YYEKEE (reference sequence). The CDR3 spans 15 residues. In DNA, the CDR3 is TGTGCCAGCAGCTTGGGACAGGGGGCATTCTACGAGCAGTACTTC. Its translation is CASSLGQGAFYEQYF.

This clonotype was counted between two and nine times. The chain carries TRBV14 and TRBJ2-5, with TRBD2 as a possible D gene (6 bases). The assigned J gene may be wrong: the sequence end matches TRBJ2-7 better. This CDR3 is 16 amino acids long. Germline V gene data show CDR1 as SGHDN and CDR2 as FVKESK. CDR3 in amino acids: CASSQGVWEAPYEQYF. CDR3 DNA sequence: TGTGCCAGCAGCCAAGGTGTTTGGGAGGCGCCCTACGAGCAGTACTTC.

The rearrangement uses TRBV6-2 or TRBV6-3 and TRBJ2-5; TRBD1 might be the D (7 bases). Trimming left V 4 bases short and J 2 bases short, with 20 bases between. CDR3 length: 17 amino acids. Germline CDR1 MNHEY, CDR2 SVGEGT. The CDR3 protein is CASSSDRTGGVQETQYF. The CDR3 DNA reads TGTGCCAGCAGTTCCGATCGGACAGGCGGGGTTCAAGAGACCCAGTACTTC.

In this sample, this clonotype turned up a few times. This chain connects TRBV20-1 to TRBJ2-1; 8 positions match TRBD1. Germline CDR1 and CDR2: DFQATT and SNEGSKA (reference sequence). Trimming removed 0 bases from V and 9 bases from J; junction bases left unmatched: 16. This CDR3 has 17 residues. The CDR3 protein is CSAREKLHTAGGGEQFF. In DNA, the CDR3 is TGCAGTGCTAGAGAAAAACTGCATACGGCAGGGGGCGGTGAGCAGTTCTTC.

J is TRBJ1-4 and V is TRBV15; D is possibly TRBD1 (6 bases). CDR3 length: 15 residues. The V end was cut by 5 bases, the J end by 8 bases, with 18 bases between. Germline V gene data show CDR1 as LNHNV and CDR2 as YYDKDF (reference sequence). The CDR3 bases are TGTGCCACCAGCTACTCTAGGGGGATGTACGAAAAACTGTTTTTT. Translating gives CATSYSRGMYEKLFF.

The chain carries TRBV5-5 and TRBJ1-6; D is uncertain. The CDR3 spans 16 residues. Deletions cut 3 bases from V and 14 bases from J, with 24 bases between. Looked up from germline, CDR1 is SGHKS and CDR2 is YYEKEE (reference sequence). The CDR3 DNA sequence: TGTGCCAGCAGCTCCACATACAGCGCCACTTTGGAATCCCTCCACTTT. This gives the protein CASSSTYSATLESLHF.

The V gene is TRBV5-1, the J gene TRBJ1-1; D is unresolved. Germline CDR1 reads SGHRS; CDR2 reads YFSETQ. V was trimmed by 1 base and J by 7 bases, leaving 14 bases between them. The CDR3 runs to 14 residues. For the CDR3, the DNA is TGCGCCAGCAGCTTGTCAGGCAGCAATCGTGAAGCTTTCTTT. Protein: CASSLSGSNREAFF. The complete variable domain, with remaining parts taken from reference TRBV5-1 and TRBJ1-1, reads KAGVTQTPRYLIKTRGQQVTLSCSPISGHRSVSWYQQTPGQGLQFLFEYFSETQRNKGNFPGRFSGRQFSNSRSEMNVSTLELGDSALYLCASSLSGSNREAFFGQGTRLTVV.

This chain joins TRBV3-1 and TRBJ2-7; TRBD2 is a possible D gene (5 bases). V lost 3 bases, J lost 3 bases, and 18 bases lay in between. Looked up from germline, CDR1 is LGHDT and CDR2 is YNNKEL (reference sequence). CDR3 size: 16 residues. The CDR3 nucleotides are TGTGCCAGCAGCCAGGAGGCGGCAGCAACTGGCTACGAGCAGTACTTC. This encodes CASSQEAAATGYEQYF.

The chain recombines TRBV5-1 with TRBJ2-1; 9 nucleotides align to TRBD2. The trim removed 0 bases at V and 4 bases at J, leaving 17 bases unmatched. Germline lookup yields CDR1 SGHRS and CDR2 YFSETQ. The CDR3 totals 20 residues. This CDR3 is CASSLERTSDYRRLYNEQFF. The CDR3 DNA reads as TGCGCCAGCAGCTTGGAAAGGACTAGCGACTACAGGCGGTTATACAATGAGCAGTTCTTC.

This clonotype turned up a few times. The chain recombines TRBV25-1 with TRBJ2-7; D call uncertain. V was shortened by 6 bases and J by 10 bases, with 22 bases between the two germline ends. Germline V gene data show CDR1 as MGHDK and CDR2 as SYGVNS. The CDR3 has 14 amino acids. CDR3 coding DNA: TGTGCCAGCAGCTCCACTCTTCCCAACCCCGGCCAGTACTTC. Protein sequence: CASSSTLPNPGQYF.

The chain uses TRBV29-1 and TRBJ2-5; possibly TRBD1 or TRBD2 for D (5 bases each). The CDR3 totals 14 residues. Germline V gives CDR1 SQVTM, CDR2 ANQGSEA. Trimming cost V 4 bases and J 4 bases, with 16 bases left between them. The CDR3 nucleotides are TGCAGCGTTGGTACCGGGGCCGGCGGAGAGACCCAGTACTTC. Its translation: CSVGTGAGGETQYF.

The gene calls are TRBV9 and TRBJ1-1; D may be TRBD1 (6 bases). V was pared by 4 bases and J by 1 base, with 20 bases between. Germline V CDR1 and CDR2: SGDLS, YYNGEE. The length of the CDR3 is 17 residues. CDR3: CASSPLTMGGKNTEAFF. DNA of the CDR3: TGTGCCAGCAGCCCTCTAACGATGGGGGGCAAGAACACTGAAGCTTTCTTT.

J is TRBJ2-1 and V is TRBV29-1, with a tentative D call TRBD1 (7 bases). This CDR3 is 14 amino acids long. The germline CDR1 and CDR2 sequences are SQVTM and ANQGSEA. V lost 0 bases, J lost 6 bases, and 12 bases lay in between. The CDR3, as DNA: TGCAGCGTTGAAGATCTTCAGGGGGGCAATGAGCAGTTCTTC. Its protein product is CSVEDLQGGNEQFF.

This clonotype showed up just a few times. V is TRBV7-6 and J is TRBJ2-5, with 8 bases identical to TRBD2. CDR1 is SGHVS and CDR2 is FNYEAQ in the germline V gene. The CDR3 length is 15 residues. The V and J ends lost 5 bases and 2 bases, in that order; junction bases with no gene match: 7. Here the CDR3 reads CASSPWAGGQETQYF. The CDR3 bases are TGTGCCAGCAGCCCATGGGCGGGGGGACAAGAGACCCAGTACTTC.

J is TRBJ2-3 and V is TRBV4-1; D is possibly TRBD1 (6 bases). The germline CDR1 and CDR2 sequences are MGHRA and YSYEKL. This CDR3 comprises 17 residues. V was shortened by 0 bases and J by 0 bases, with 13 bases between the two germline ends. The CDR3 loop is CASSQDTGTSSTDTQYF. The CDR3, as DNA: TGCGCCAGCAGCCAAGACACCGGGACATCTAGCACAGATACGCAGTATTTT.

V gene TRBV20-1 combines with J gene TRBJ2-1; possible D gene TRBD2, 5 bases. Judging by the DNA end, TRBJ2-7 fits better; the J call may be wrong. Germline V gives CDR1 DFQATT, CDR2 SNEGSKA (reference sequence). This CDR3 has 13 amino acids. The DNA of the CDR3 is TGCAGTGCTAGAGATTTTAGCGCTTACGAGCAGTACTTC. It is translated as CSARDFSAYEQYF.

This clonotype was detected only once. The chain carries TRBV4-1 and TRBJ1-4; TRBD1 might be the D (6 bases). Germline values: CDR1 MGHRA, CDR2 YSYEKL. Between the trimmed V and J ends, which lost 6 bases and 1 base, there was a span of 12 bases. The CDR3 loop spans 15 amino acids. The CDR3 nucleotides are TGCGCCAGCAGGGTCGCAGGGGAAACTAATGAAAAACTGTTTTTT. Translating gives CASRVAGETNEKLFF.